The rows below give T cell receptor beta chains drawn from one sample of a study of beta chain features in type 1 diabetes. Measured with immunoSEQ multiplex PCR; TCRdb has only the in-frame clones, and not every one. The table records 140,000 to 150,000 clones, around 13% of them present only once. Sequencing input: central memory CD4+ T cells from blood. The receptors stem from a young man with type 1 diabetes. The CDR3 runs from the conserved cysteine through the conserved F or W. A D gene is named only where the DNA matches it firmly. Where a row states a size, it is once, few, many or the class of an expanded clone; other rows omit it.

abundance: .; d_gene: .; v_gene: TRBV5-1; j_gene: TRBJ1-4; CDR3aa: CASSSQGTNEKLFF; CDR3nt: TGCGCCAGCAGCTCTCAAGGAACTAATGAAAAACTGTTTTTT
abundance: once; d_gene: .; v_gene: TRBV9; j_gene: TRBJ1-1; CDR3aa: CASSQYMNTEAFF; CDR3nt: TGTGCCAGCAGCCAATACATGAACACTGAAGCTTTCTTT
abundance: few; d_gene: .; v_gene: TRBV5-8; j_gene: TRBJ1-1; CDR3aa: CASSLQGVNTEAFF; CDR3nt: TGTGCCAGCAGCTTACAGGGCGTGAACACTGAAGCTTTCTTT
abundance: .; d_gene: .; v_gene: TRBV19; j_gene: TRBJ1-1; CDR3aa: CASNLQGNTEAFF; CDR3nt: TGTGCCAGTAACCTACAGGGGAACACTGAAGCTTTCTTT
abundance: .; d_gene: .; v_gene: TRBV27; j_gene: TRBJ2-5; CDR3aa: CASSLSGGRKTQYF; CDR3nt: TGTGCCAGCAGTTTAAGTGGAGGAAGGAAGACCCAGTACTTC
abundance: many; d_gene: .; v_gene: TRBV23-1; j_gene: TRBJ2-5; CDR3aa: CASSQPPRADKETQYF; CDR3nt: TGCGCCAGCAGTCAACCCCCCCGGGCCGACAAAGAGACCCAGTACTTC
abundance: .; d_gene: TRBD1; v_gene: TRBV27; j_gene: TRBJ2-7; CDR3aa: CASSDPGTGYEQYF; CDR3nt: TGTGCCAGCAGTGACCCCGGGACAGGCTACGAGCAGTACTTC
abundance: once; d_gene: TRBD1; v_gene: TRBV5-1; j_gene: TRBJ2-7; CDR3aa: CASSLMTGTGPGEQYF; CDR3nt: TGCGCCAGCAGCTTGATGACCGGGACAGGGCCGGGCGAGCAGTACTTC
abundance: few; d_gene: TRBD2; v_gene: TRBV9; j_gene: TRBJ2-3; CDR3aa: CASSKEGAASGARDTQYF; CDR3nt: TGTGCCAGCAGCAAAGAGGGGGCGGCTAGCGGGGCCCGGGATACGCAGTATTTT
abundance: few; d_gene: TRBD1; v_gene: TRBV7-2; j_gene: TRBJ1-1; CDR3aa: CASSFGQGNTEAFF; CDR3nt: TGTGCCAGCAGCTTCGGACAGGGGAACACTGAAGCTTTCTTT
abundance: .; d_gene: TRBD1; v_gene: TRBV27; j_gene: TRBJ2-1; CDR3aa: CASSSQDRGKEQFF; CDR3nt: TGTGCCAGCAGTTCTCAGGACAGGGGAAAGGAGCAGTTCTTC
abundance: .; d_gene: .; v_gene: TRBV11-1; j_gene: TRBJ2-3; CDR3aa: CASRNIGTDTQYF; CDR3nt: TGTGCCAGCAGGAACATAGGCACAGATACGCAGTATTTT
abundance: .; d_gene: TRBD2; v_gene: TRBV6-1; j_gene: TRBJ2-3; CDR3aa: CAGTALAGARGTQYF; CDR3nt: TGTGCCGGTACCGCCCTAGCGGGGGCGCGGGGTACGCAGTATTTT
abundance: few; d_gene: TRBD1; v_gene: TRBV5-1; j_gene: TRBJ1-2; CDR3aa: CASSTRDRIDGYTF; CDR3nt: TGCGCCAGCAGCACCCGGGACAGGATCGATGGCTACACCTTC
abundance: .; d_gene: .; v_gene: TRBV18; j_gene: TRBJ1-2; CDR3aa: CASSPDTAQGYTF; CDR3nt: TGTGCCAGCTCACCAGACACGGCGCAGGGCTACACCTTC
abundance: .; d_gene: .; v_gene: TRBV10-3; j_gene: TRBJ2-1; CDR3aa: CAISAVDYNEQFF; CDR3nt: TGTGCCATCAGTGCGGTGGATTACAATGAGCAGTTCTTC
abundance: .; d_gene: .; v_gene: TRBV19; j_gene: TRBJ1-1; CDR3aa: CASRQQGVTEAFF; CDR3nt: TGTGCCAGTAGACAACAAGGGGTCACTGAAGCTTTCTTT
abundance: .; d_gene: .; v_gene: TRBV18; j_gene: TRBJ2-3; CDR3aa: CASSPPVTDTQYF; CDR3nt: TGTGCCAGCTCACCACCGGTGACAGATACGCAGTATTTT
abundance: .; d_gene: .; v_gene: TRBV7-9; j_gene: TRBJ1-1; CDR3aa: CASSLGSAYTEAFF; CDR3nt: TGTGCCAGCAGCTTAGGGTCGGCCTACACTGAAGCTTTCTTT
abundance: .; d_gene: .; v_gene: TRBV6-1; j_gene: TRBJ2-7; CDR3aa: CASTLSGDSYEQYF; CDR3nt: TGTGCCAGCACCCTTTCGGGGGACTCCTACGAGCAGTACTTC
abundance: few; d_gene: .; v_gene: TRBV5-4; j_gene: TRBJ2-5; CDR3aa: CASSLAVASAETQYF; CDR3nt: TGTGCCAGCAGCTTGGCCGTTGCTTCCGCCGAGACCCAGTACTTC
abundance: few; d_gene: .; v_gene: TRBV10-3; j_gene: TRBJ2-6; CDR3aa: CAISAQAAGANVLTF; CDR3nt: TGTGCCATCAGTGCGCAGGCTGCTGGGGCCAACGTCCTGACTTTC
abundance: .; d_gene: .; v_gene: TRBV18; j_gene: TRBJ1-6; CDR3aa: CASSTSPLHF; CDR3nt: TGTGCCAGCTCAACAAGCCCCCTCCACTTT
abundance: .; d_gene: .; v_gene: TRBV20-1; j_gene: TRBJ2-7; CDR3aa: CSPLEGVEQYF; CDR3nt: TGCAGTCCCCTTGAGGGGGTCGAGCAGTACTTC
abundance: .; d_gene: .; v_gene: TRBV2; j_gene: TRBJ1-2; CDR3aa: CASSQDTGHHGYTF; CDR3nt: TGTGCCAGCAGCCAAGACACAGGACATCATGGCTACACCTTC
abundance: .; d_gene: TRBD1; v_gene: TRBV10-3; j_gene: TRBJ1-2; CDR3aa: CAISERRGRGNYGYTF; CDR3nt: TGTGCCATCAGTGAGAGGAGGGGGCGCGGAAACTATGGCTACACCTTC
abundance: .; d_gene: .; v_gene: TRBV4-1; j_gene: TRBJ1-3; CDR3aa: CASSQDLTASGNTIYF; CDR3nt: TGCGCCAGCAGCCAAGATCTGACAGCCTCTGGAAACACCATATATTTT
abundance: .; d_gene: .; v_gene: TRBV6-5; j_gene: TRBJ2-7; CDR3aa: CASSPGTDQGQYF; CDR3nt: TGTGCCAGCAGCCCCGGGACGGATCAAGGGCAGTACTTC
abundance: many; d_gene: TRBD1; v_gene: TRBV5-6; j_gene: TRBJ1-2; CDR3aa: CASSYTTGNYGYTF; CDR3nt: TGTGCCAGCAGCTACACGACAGGGAACTATGGCTACACCTTC
abundance: few; d_gene: .; v_gene: TRBV7-9; j_gene: TRBJ2-7; CDR3aa: CASSPRTGSYEQYF; CDR3nt: TGTGCCAGCAGCCCAAGGACGGGTTCCTACGAGCAGTACTTC